The subject of this entry is one TCR beta chain. The sample belongs to a study of shared clonotypes between healthy human individuals. The germline V and J ends were trimmed by 7 bases and 5 bases, with 20 bases remaining between them. The CDR3 is 15 amino acids. Germline-derived CDR1 and CDR2 are SEHNR and FQNEAQ (reference sequence). Template for every sorted-subset replicate PCR totaled approximately 0.2 ug DNA, 25,000 to 30,000 T cell genomes. Using immunoSEQ multiplex PCR, the repertoire was profiled, and TCRdb retains in-frame clones only, with some absent. The table records about 2.4 million clones, over 85% of them present only once.

Sequencing input: naive CD4+ T cells from PBMCs. Indicated subset: CD45RA+ positively selected. The V gene is TRBV7-9, the J gene TRBJ1-2, with D perhaps matching TRBD1 (5 bases). The sequence came from a man aged 18 to 29 in good health. Some clones in this sample may be carry-over from other donors' samples. DNA of the CDR3: TGTGCCAGCAACATCCAAGCCGGGACGGCTTATGGCTACACCTTC. Translation gives CASNIQAGTAYGYTF.